These 24 T cell receptor beta chains were sequenced from one sample in a study of PD-1 blockade in classical Hodgkin lymphoma (dated by TCRdb to about 2020). Libraries were prepared through the immunoSEQ multiplex PCR assay. TCRdb holds this immuneACCESS table with in-frame rearrangements only. Some clones are missing; in checked studies, unresolved V genes explain under half, and the rest has no known cause. Across this sample there are tens of thousands of clones, with roughly nine tenths seen only once. Of the sample, 9.7% falls within the top ten clones. According to the study, the label for this sample's time point signals: cycle 1 day 1 (C1D1), immediately before nivolumab initiation. Every trial patient had relapsed after autologous stem cell transplantation, and cohorts A, B and C differed in prior brentuximab vedotin exposure. The input for sequencing was peripheral blood mononuclear cells (PBMCs), taken at baseline. The receptor source for this set is a human donor with classical Hodgkin lymphoma.

The V and J genes are TRBV2 and TRBJ2-7; 7 positions agree with TRBD2. Germline values: CDR1 SNHLY, CDR2 FYNNEI. CDR3 length: 13 residues. Trimming cost V 0 bases and J 5 bases; bases outside gene matches: 1. The CDR3 sequence is CASSEARENEQYF. For the CDR3, the DNA is TGTGCCAGCAGTGAAGCGCGGGAGAACGAGCAGTACTTC.

The chain carries TRBV28 and TRBJ2-4; D is possibly TRBD1 (6 bases). The CDR3 length is 14 residues. Germline V lookup: CDR1 MDHEN, CDR2 SYDVKM. Trimming removed 6 bases at V and 2 bases at J, with 11 bases between. The DNA of the CDR3 is TGTGCCAGCAGACCCCAGGGGTCCAAAAACATTCAGTACTTC. This codes for CASRPQGSKNIQYF.

The chain couples TRBV25-1 to TRBJ2-3, with D possibly being TRBD2 (6 bases). Trimming shortened V by 5 bases and J by 2 bases, and 14 bases separated the two germline ends. The CDR3 consists of 15 residues. Per the germline V gene, CDR1 is MGHDK and CDR2 is SYGVNS. The CDR3 DNA is TGTGCCAGCAGTAATTCTGGAGGGATCACAGATACGCAGTATTTT. It codes for CASSNSGGITDTQYF.

The V and J genes are TRBV9 and TRBJ2-1, with TRBD1 as a possible D gene (5 bases). CDR1 is SGDLS, CDR2 YYNGEE, per germline. Trimming stripped 0 bases from V and 1 base from J, with 5 bases between. This CDR3 spans 14 amino acids. CDR3 region: CASSVGQSYNEQFF. In nucleotides, the CDR3 is TGTGCCAGCAGCGTAGGACAGTCCTACAATGAGCAGTTCTTC.

This rearrangement joins TRBV7-9 to TRBJ2-1; D is ambiguous. The CDR3 covers 15 residues. V lost 5 bases, J lost 0 bases, and 11 bases lay in between. Germline CDR1 and CDR2: SEHNR and FQNEAQ (reference sequence). The CDR3 here is CASSRAASSYNEQFF. The CDR3 DNA follows: TGTGCCAGCAGCCGGGCCGCGAGCTCCTACAATGAGCAGTTCTTC.

This chain joins TRBV19 and TRBJ2-1; D not resolved. Deletions cut 5 bases from V and 3 bases from J, with 14 bases between. The CDR3 extends over 15 amino acids. CDR1 and CDR2 from the germline V gene are LNHDA and SQIVND (reference sequence). In DNA, the CDR3 is TGTGCCAGTAGTGTTGACTCCTTCTTCTACAATGAGCAGTTCTTC. The encoded protein is CASSVDSFFYNEQFF.

The chain combines TRBV29-1 with TRBJ2-5, with 10 bases that match TRBD1. CDR3 length: 13 amino acids. The V gene end was trimmed by 5 bases and the J gene end by 2 bases; junction bases not matched to a gene: 2. Germline CDR1 is SQVTM and CDR2 is ANQGSEA. DNA of the CDR3: TGCAGCGTTAGACAGGGGGCGCAAGAGACCCAGTACTTC. This encodes CSVRQGAQETQYF. Drawing the rest from reference TRBV29-1 and TRBJ2-5, the complete variable domain is SAVISQKPSRDICQRGTSLTIQCQVDSQVTMMFWYRQQPGQSLTLIATANQGSEATYESGFVIDKFPISRPNLTFSTLTVSNMSPEDSSIYLCSVRQGAQETQYFGPGTRLLVL.

This clone was counted once. The chain uses TRBV27 and TRBJ2-7; tentative D call: TRBD2 (5 bases). This CDR3 is 15 amino acids long. Trimming shortened V by 2 bases and J by 1 base, and 12 bases separated the two germline ends. The germline V gene has CDR1 MNHEY and CDR2 SMNVEV (reference sequence). CDR3 in amino acids: CASSLKWERSYEQYF. DNA for the CDR3: TGTGCCAGCAGTTTAAAGTGGGAGAGGTCCTACGAGCAGTACTTC.

The chain recombines TRBV5-1 with TRBJ1-1, with 9 bases aligning to TRBD1. Germline trimming cut 2 bases from V and 0 bases from J; bases unmatched to any gene: 11. The length of the CDR3 is 18 residues. Germline V gene data show CDR1 as SGHRS and CDR2 as YFSETQ. As DNA, the CDR3 is TGCGCCAGCAGCTTATGGGGGGCCGGACAGGGGATGAACACTGAAGCTTTCTTT. This encodes CASSLWGAGQGMNTEAFF.

J is TRBJ1-1 and V is TRBV4-2; D is uncertain. Trimming took off 0 bases at V and 5 bases at J, with 10 bases between the two ends. The CDR3 has 14 residues. Germline V gene sequence: CDR1 LGHNA, CDR2 YNFKEQ. The CDR3 DNA reads as TGTGCCAGCAGCCAAGATCGGATGGGAACTGAAGCTTTCTTT. Residues: CASSQDRMGTEAFF.

The chain recombines TRBV5-6 with TRBJ1-2; D remains unclear. Germline V gene data show CDR1 as SGHDT and CDR2 as YYEEEE. The CDR3 is 16 amino acids. The germline V and J ends were trimmed by 0 bases and 4 bases, with 16 bases remaining between them. CDR3 protein: CASSLDSVGGFYGYTF. In nucleotides, the CDR3 is TGTGCCAGCAGCTTGGATTCGGTGGGTGGGTTCTATGGCTACACCTTC.

This clone was found once. The V call is TRBV7-9, the J call TRBJ2-3; D remains ambiguous. The germline V and J ends were trimmed by 5 bases and 5 bases, with 2 bases remaining between them. From germline, CDR1 is SEHNR and CDR2 FQNEAQ (reference sequence). The CDR3 length is 10 residues. The CDR3 bases are TGTGCCAGCAGCCAAGATACGCAGTATTTT. It translates to CASSQDTQYF.

This sequence joins TRBV5-1 and TRBJ2-5; TRBD2 agrees at 12 bases. CDR1 is SGHRS and CDR2 is YFSETQ in the germline V gene. The CDR3 consists of 16 residues. Trimming at V came to 1 base and at J to 2 bases, leaving 3 bases not matched to a gene. The CDR3 is CASSLRTSGNQETQYF. CDR3 DNA: TGCGCCAGCAGCTTGAGGACTAGCGGGAATCAAGAGACCCAGTACTTC.

The J gene is TRBJ2-3, the V gene TRBV19, with D unclear. CDR1 LNHDA and CDR2 SQIVND come from the germline V gene (reference sequence). The CDR3 length is 13 residues. With 2 bases removed from V and 3 bases from J, the gap between germline ends came to 6 bases. The CDR3 is CASSITGTDTQYF. CDR3 nucleotides: TGTGCCAGTAGTATAACTGGAACAGATACGCAGTATTTT.

The chain recombines TRBV28 with TRBJ2-7, with D perhaps TRBD1 (6 bases). From germline, CDR1 is MDHEN and CDR2 SYDVKM. The V and J ends lost 6 bases and 9 bases respectively, with 15 bases between them. This CDR3 has 12 residues. This CDR3 reads CASREVRGRQYF. The CDR3 nucleotides are TGTGCCAGCAGAGAGGTCAGGGGAAGGCAGTACTTC.

The chain combines TRBV5-1 with TRBJ2-7; possibly TRBD1 for D (7 bases). Germline values: CDR1 SGHRS, CDR2 YFSETQ. This CDR3 contains 15 residues. The V end was cut by 0 bases, the J end by 2 bases, with 12 bases between. CDR3 amino acids: CASSLVEGTAYEQYF. The CDR3, as DNA: TGCGCCAGCAGCTTGGTGGAGGGGACAGCCTACGAGCAGTACTTC.

The V gene is TRBV6-5, the J gene TRBJ2-3; 7 bases fit TRBD2. The length of the CDR3 is 13 residues. Germline values: CDR1 MNHEY, CDR2 SVGAGI. Trimming at V came to 2 bases and at J to 7 bases, leaving 3 bases not matched to a gene. CDR3 protein: CASSYSGENTQYF. For the CDR3, the DNA is TGTGCCAGCAGTTACAGCGGGGAGAATACGCAGTATTTT.

The chain carries TRBV5-4 and TRBJ2-7, with D uncertain. The CDR3 is 13 residues long. Per germline, CDR1 SGHNT and CDR2 YYREEE (reference sequence). Trimming removed 1 base at V and 0 bases at J, with 5 bases between. This chain's CDR3 is CASSLNYSYEQYF. The CDR3 DNA is TGTGCCAGCAGCTTGAATTACTCCTACGAGCAGTACTTC.

The chain joins TRBV6-6 to TRBJ1-4; 7 bases match TRBD1. Losses at the gene ends were 4 bases for V and 7 bases for J; bases not matched to a gene: 9. The germline gives CDR1 MNHNY, CDR2 SVGAGI (reference sequence). The CDR3 totals 15 residues. The CDR3 region is CASSSGGGVGEKLFF. The CDR3 nucleotides are TGTGCCAGCAGTTCAGGGGGGGGAGTAGGTGAAAAACTGTTTTTT.

The chain has TRBV19 and TRBJ1-4; 8 bases match TRBD1. V shed 10 bases, J shed 6 bases, and the junction held 7 bases outside the gene matches. The CDR3 is made up of 13 amino acids. Germline V gene data show CDR1 as LNHDA and CDR2 as SQIVND (reference sequence). Here the CDR3 reads CATSGGGYEKLFF. The CDR3 region has the DNA TGTGCCACCTCAGGGGGCGGTTATGAAAAACTGTTTTTT. Based on the CDR3 plus reference TRBV19 and TRBJ1-4, the full variable domain is DGGITQSPKYLFRKEGQNVTLSCEQNLNHDAMYWYRQDPGQGLRLIYYSQIVNDFQKGDIAEGYSVSREKKESFPLTVTSAQKNPTAFYLCATSGGGYEKLFFGSGTQLSVL.

This clone appeared once. The chain links TRBV28 to TRBJ1-6; D remains ambiguous. Per the germline V gene, CDR1 is MDHEN and CDR2 is SYDVKM. The CDR3 has 15 amino acids. V was pared by 7 bases and J by 2 bases, with 12 bases between. The CDR3 loop is CASTPAGTYNSPLHF. The DNA of the CDR3 is TGTGCCAGCACCCCGGCAGGCACCTATAATTCACCCCTCCACTTT.

The chain is built from TRBV5-4 and TRBJ2-5; TRBD2 aligns across 7 bases. Trimming cost V 1 base and J 2 bases; bases outside gene matches: 5. The CDR3 sequence is 15 residues long. The germline CDR1 and CDR2 sequences are SGHNT and YYREEE (reference sequence). CDR3 coding DNA: TGTGCCAGCAGCTTGTCTGCGGGGGAGCAAGAGACCCAGTACTTC. It translates to CASSLSAGEQETQYF.

This chain links TRBV6-1 with TRBJ2-7; 8 bases map to TRBD2. The CDR3 length is 13 residues. The germline CDR1 and CDR2 sequences are MNHNS and SASEGT. Losses at the gene ends were 3 bases for V and 4 bases for J; bases not matched to a gene: 2. The CDR3 reads CASSEVAGYEQYF. CDR3 nucleotide sequence: TGTGCCAGCAGTGAGGTAGCGGGATACGAGCAGTACTTC.

V gene TRBV28 combines with J gene TRBJ2-1, with no clear D. Germline V gene lookup returns CDR1 MDHEN and CDR2 SYDVKM. This CDR3 has 15 residues. The V gene lost 3 bases and the J gene lost 0 bases, with 9 bases spanning the gap. CDR3 region: CASSFLTDSYNEQFF. As DNA, the CDR3 is TGTGCCAGCAGTTTTCTAACGGACTCCTACAATGAGCAGTTCTTC.